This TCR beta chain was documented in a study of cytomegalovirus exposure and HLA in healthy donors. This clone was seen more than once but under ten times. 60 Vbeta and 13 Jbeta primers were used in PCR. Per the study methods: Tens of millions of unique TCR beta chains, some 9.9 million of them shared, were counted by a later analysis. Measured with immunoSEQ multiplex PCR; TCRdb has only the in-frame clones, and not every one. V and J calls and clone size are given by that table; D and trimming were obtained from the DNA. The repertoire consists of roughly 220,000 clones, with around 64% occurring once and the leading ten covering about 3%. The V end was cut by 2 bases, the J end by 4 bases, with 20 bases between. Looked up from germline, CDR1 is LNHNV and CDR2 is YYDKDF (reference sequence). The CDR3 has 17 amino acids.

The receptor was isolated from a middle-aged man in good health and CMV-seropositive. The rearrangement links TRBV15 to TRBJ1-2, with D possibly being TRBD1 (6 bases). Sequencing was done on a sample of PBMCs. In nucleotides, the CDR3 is TGTGCCACCAGCAGAAGGAGAGGGGGGGCGGACCCCTATGGCTACACCTTC. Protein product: CATSRRRGGADPYGYTF.